This T cell receptor beta chain was profiled in a study of OX40 agonist ivuxolimab in advanced cancers. Notes on the study in general: Dosing at 0.1 to 3.0 mg/kg was accompanied by clonal expansion of CD4+ and CD8+ blood T cells by week 6.

This CDR3 comprises 15 residues. J was trimmed by 4 bases and V by 5 bases; bases with no gene match: 7. Germline V CDR1 and CDR2: ENHRY, SYGVKD. Assay: immunoSEQ multiplex PCR; the TCRdb copy retains only in-frame clones and omits some. Of 26,000 or so clones listed, about 87% are singletons. Regarding this clone: As yet, its antigen is unknown.

The rearrangement uses TRBV10-3 and TRBJ2-7; 11 bases agree with TRBD2. The sequence was collected from an adult with an advanced solid tumor such as melanoma, head and neck, liver or kidney cancer. Source: CD4+ or CD8+ T cells sorted from blood, taken in a trial of the OX40 agonist ivuxolimab. CDR3 protein: CAISWTGTSGYEQYF. DNA for the CDR3: TGTGCCATCAGTTGGACCGGGACTAGCGGATACGAGCAGTACTTC.